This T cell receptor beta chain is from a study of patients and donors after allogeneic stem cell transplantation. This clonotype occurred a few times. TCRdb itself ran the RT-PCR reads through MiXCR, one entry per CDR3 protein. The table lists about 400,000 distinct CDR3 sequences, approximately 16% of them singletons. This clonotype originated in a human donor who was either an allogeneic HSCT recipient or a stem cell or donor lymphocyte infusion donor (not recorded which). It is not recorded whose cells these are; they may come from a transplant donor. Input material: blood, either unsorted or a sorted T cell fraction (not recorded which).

The CDR3 is CASSNSRGLENIQYF. DNA of the CDR3: TGTGCCAGCAGCAATAGCAGAGGTCTTGAGAACATTCAGTACTTC. The gene calls are TRBV7-9 and TRBJ2-4; D gene uncertain. CDR1 is SEHNR and CDR2 is FQNEAQ in the germline V gene (reference sequence). V was trimmed by 5 bases and J by 7 bases, leaving 18 bases between them. The CDR3 covers 15 residues.